These T cell receptor beta chains were read from a single sample in a study of patients and donors after allogeneic stem cell transplantation. TCRdb reprocessed the RT-PCR reads via MiXCR and lists one record per CDR3 protein. The profile shows hundreds of thousands of distinct CDR3 sequences, 16% of them singletons. The material sequenced was blood, either unsorted or a sorted T cell fraction (not recorded which). These receptors were taken from a human donor who was either an allogeneic HSCT recipient or a stem cell or donor lymphocyte infusion donor (not recorded which). It is not recorded whose cells these are; they may come from a transplant donor. Both conserved end residues are trimmed from each CDR3. The order of the fields is J gene, V gene, CDR3 protein.

j_gene: TRBJ2-3; v_gene: TRBV7-8; CDR3aa: ASSSPGLPKDTQY
j_gene: TRBJ2-7; v_gene: TRBV15; CDR3aa: ATSEERERGYEQY
j_gene: TRBJ2-1; v_gene: TRBV5-1; CDR3aa: ASSLPGTSESSYNEQF
j_gene: TRBJ2-1; v_gene: TRBV20-1; CDR3aa: SARWLAAYNEQF
j_gene: TRBJ2-3; v_gene: TRBV5-1; CDR3aa: ASSLPRFPTDTQY
j_gene: TRBJ2-5; v_gene: TRBV5-1; CDR3aa: ASSLGTSGAQETQY
j_gene: TRBJ2-7; v_gene: TRBV3-1; CDR3aa: ASSLAGTAYEQY
j_gene: TRBJ2-7; v_gene: TRBV9; CDR3aa: ASSVAGTNYEQY
j_gene: TRBJ1-4; v_gene: TRBV3-1; CDR3aa: ASSQGDRGPVNNNEKLF
j_gene: TRBJ2-2; v_gene: TRBV7-9; CDR3aa: ASSRPPVNTGELF
j_gene: TRBJ2-3; v_gene: TRBV7-2; CDR3aa: ASNRQGVGTDTQY
j_gene: TRBJ1-1; v_gene: TRBV5-1; CDR3aa: ASRSEINTEAF
j_gene: TRBJ1-1; v_gene: TRBV11-2; CDR3aa: ASSLASGGAEAF
j_gene: TRBJ2-7; v_gene: TRBV10-3; CDR3aa: AIGAHYEQY
j_gene: TRBJ2-4; v_gene: TRBV7-4; CDR3aa: ASSLGGTGAKNIQY
j_gene: TRBJ2-2; v_gene: TRBV27; CDR3aa: ASSLLAGGRLF
j_gene: TRBJ2-6; v_gene: TRBV12-3/TRBV12-4; CDR3aa: ASSLYGGSYGANVLT
j_gene: TRBJ2-1; v_gene: TRBV18; CDR3aa: ASSPLEGPNEQF
j_gene: TRBJ1-1; v_gene: TRBV7-3; CDR3aa: ASRRSRDRGTEAF
j_gene: TRBJ1-2; v_gene: TRBV5-5; CDR3aa: ASSFGQGNYGYT
j_gene: TRBJ2-7; v_gene: TRBV4-3; CDR3aa: ASSQVAVGPYEQY
j_gene: TRBJ1-1; v_gene: TRBV5-1; CDR3aa: ASSPYRDSEAF
j_gene: TRBJ1-2; v_gene: TRBV15; CDR3aa: ATSRDLGRPNYGYT
j_gene: TRBJ1-2; v_gene: TRBV29-1; CDR3aa: SVEAGQGAGYGYT
j_gene: TRBJ2-7; v_gene: TRBV2; CDR3aa: ASWVRGPGYEQY
j_gene: TRBJ2-1; v_gene: TRBV9; CDR3aa: ASSEGTTGSNEQF
j_gene: TRBJ2-5; v_gene: TRBV24-1; CDR3aa: ATSDSRTGKGTQY
j_gene: TRBJ2-2; v_gene: TRBV20-1; CDR3aa: SARSYPGDTGELF
j_gene: TRBJ1-1; v_gene: TRBV3-1; CDR3aa: ASSAQVGNTEAF
j_gene: TRBJ1-6; v_gene: TRBV12-3/TRBV12-4; CDR3aa: ASNPGLLLSPLH
j_gene: TRBJ2-7; v_gene: TRBV7-9; CDR3aa: ASSLPTGVESYEQY
j_gene: TRBJ1-6; v_gene: TRBV5-5; CDR3aa: ASSFLILWNSPLH
j_gene: TRBJ2-1; v_gene: TRBV24-1; CDR3aa: ATSDLSSGSYNEQF
j_gene: TRBJ2-2; v_gene: TRBV4-1; CDR3aa: ASSQGERLRNTGELF
j_gene: TRBJ2-3; v_gene: TRBV11-2; CDR3aa: ASSPGLAGERQRPDTQY
j_gene: TRBJ2-7; v_gene: TRBV3-1; CDR3aa: ASSQGVAGEQY
j_gene: TRBJ2-1; v_gene: TRBV12-3/TRBV12-4; CDR3aa: ASSTGFRGI
j_gene: TRBJ1-2; v_gene: TRBV9; CDR3aa: ASSAGSNYGYT
j_gene: TRBJ2-1; v_gene: TRBV9; CDR3aa: ASSAPSGFYNEQF
j_gene: TRBJ2-4; v_gene: TRBV7-9; CDR3aa: ASSLWVTKNIQY
j_gene: TRBJ1-1; v_gene: TRBV14; CDR3aa: ASSQDRRGNTEAF
j_gene: TRBJ1-1; v_gene: TRBV19; CDR3aa: ASSPTRLTEAF
j_gene: TRBJ2-3; v_gene: TRBV7-3; CDR3aa: ASSPHPRGSGDYTDTQY
j_gene: TRBJ2-1; v_gene: TRBV10-3; CDR3aa: AISEWAGVAQF
j_gene: TRBJ2-3; v_gene: TRBV24-1; CDR3aa: ATSAHKRFRTDTQY
j_gene: TRBJ2-1; v_gene: TRBV12-3/TRBV12-4; CDR3aa: ASTIFVGGYSYNEQF
j_gene: TRBJ2-1; v_gene: TRBV5-1; CDR3aa: ASSERPGLSYNEQF
j_gene: TRBJ2-7; v_gene: TRBV10-3; CDR3aa: ARREWMVEQY
j_gene: TRBJ1-3; v_gene: TRBV20-1; CDR3aa: SARDFVANTIY
j_gene: TRBJ2-1; v_gene: TRBV20-1; CDR3aa: SASSVAGAAYNEQF
j_gene: TRBJ2-5; v_gene: TRBV7-9; CDR3aa: ASSPGLAFRETQY